The present T cell receptor beta chain was sequenced within a study of T cells after yellow fever vaccination. V was pared by 2 bases and J by 3 bases, with 10 bases between. The CDR3 has 15 amino acids. Germline loops: CDR1 LGHDT, CDR2 YNNKEL (reference sequence). From the 5' RACE reads, TCRdb called clonotypes with MiXCR, one entry per CDR3 protein. The sample shows roughly 190,000 distinct CDR3 sequences, 9.5% to 12% of them seen only once. Specimen: CD8+ T cells sorted from PBMCs, collected 15 days after the yellow fever booster vaccination. The receptor was isolated from a man aged 18-30 years who received the YFV17D yellow fever vaccine. This chain links TRBV3-1 with TRBJ2-2, with D unclear. CDR3 residues: CASSQRLVDTGELFF. The CDR3 coding sequence is TGTGCCAGCAGCCAAAGGCTAGTAGACACCGGGGAGCTGTTTTTT.